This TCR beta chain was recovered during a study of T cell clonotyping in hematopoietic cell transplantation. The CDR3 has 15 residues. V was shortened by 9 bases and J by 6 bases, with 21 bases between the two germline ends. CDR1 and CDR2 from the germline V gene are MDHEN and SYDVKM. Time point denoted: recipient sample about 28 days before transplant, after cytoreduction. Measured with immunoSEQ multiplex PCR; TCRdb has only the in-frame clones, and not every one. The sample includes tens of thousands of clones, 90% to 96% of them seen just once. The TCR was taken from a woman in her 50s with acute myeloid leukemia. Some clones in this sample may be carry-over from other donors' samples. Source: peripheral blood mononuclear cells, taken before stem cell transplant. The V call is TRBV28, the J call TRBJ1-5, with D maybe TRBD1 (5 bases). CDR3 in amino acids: CASRAARGAGQPQHF. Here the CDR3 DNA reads TGTGCCAGTAGAGCGGCTCGGGGCGCCGGTCAGCCCCAGCATTTT.